A selection of T cell receptor beta chains follows, all from one sample in a study of response to subunit inactivated influenza vaccine. TCRdb analysed the RT-PCR reads with MiXCR anew, one entry per CDR3 protein. The data show roughly 650,000 distinct CDR3 sequences, with around 13% seen just once and approximately 7.6% held by the top ten. The input for sequencing was PBMCs from blood, taken 14 to 15 days before vaccination. All receptors come from a man aged 50 to 60 who received an inactivated influenza vaccine. Each CDR3 is given with its conserved first and last residue. The order of the fields is D gene, J gene, clone size, V gene, CDR3 protein, CDR3 DNA. The D gene is left open where the match is weak. Clone size appears in some rows only: once, few, many, or a class for an expanded clone.

TRBD1 | TRBJ2-7 | NA | TRBV6-2/TRBV6-3 | CASSWTGVSYYEQYF | TGTGCCAGCAGCTGGACAGGGGTCTCTTACTACGAGCAGTACTTC
NA | TRBJ2-3 | NA | TRBV6-1 | CASHTDGRGIDTQYF | TGTGCCAGTCATACGGACGGCAGGGGAATTGATACGCAGTATTTT
NA | TRBJ1-1 | many | TRBV5-1 | CASRREPGFLEAFF | TGCGCCAGCAGGCGGGAACCAGGATTTCTTGAAGCTTTCTTT
NA | TRBJ1-4 | few | TRBV4-1 | CASSQGLSPEKLFF | TGCGCCAGCAGCCAAGGTCTATCCCCTGAAAAACTGTTTTTT
TRBD2 | TRBJ2-1 | few | TRBV20-1 | CSAYNSGREDNEQFF | TGCAGTGCATACAATAGCGGGAGGGAAGACAATGAGCAGTTCTTC
NA | TRBJ2-3 | NA | TRBV4-1 | CASSQEASGADTQYF | TGCGCCAGCAGCCAAGAGGCCTCGGGGGCAGATACGCAGTATTTT
TRBD1 | TRBJ1-2 | few | TRBV11-2 | CASSNDRAGYTF | TGTGCCAGCAGCAACGACAGGGCGGGCTACACCTTC
NA | TRBJ2-3 | few | TRBV6-1 | CASNGPSTDTQYF | TGTGCCAGCAACGGACCGAGCACAGATACGCAGTATTTT
NA | TRBJ2-7 | NA | TRBV27 | CASSPRFSSYEQYF | TGTGCCAGCAGCCCCAGATTCAGCTCCTACGAGCAGTACTTC
NA | TRBJ1-4 | few | TRBV6-1 | CASSHNRGVNEKLFF | TGTGCCAGCAGCCACAATCGGGGCGTCAATGAAAAACTGTTTTTT
TRBD2 | TRBJ2-1 | NA | TRBV2 | CASRRLAGGLDEQFF | TGTGCCAGCAGAAGGCTAGCGGGAGGGTTAGATGAGCAGTTCTTC
NA | TRBJ2-7 | few | TRBV6-1 | CASSVIGSTDYEQYF | TGTGCCAGCAGCGTCATCGGGTCTACGGACTACGAGCAGTACTTC
NA | TRBJ2-1 | few | TRBV2 | CASRFAGSEQFF | TGTGCCAGCAGGTTCGCAGGGAGTGAGCAGTTCTTC
TRBD2 | TRBJ2-7 | NA | TRBV29-1 | CSVTTSGRLYEQYF | TGCAGCGTCACAACTAGCGGGAGACTGTACGAGCAGTACTTC
TRBD2 | TRBJ2-1 | few | TRBV2 | CASSEGSGSPNEQFF | TGTGCCAGCAGTGAAGGTAGCGGGAGCCCCAATGAGCAGTTCTTC
NA | TRBJ1-4 | few | TRBV7-6 | CASSRRGYEKLFF | TGTGCCAGCAGCCGGAGGGGCTATGAAAAACTGTTTTTT
TRBD2 | TRBJ2-7 | NA | TRBV10-3 | CAITTSGVSGEQYF | TGTGCCATCACAACTAGCGGAGTATCTGGGGAGCAGTACTTC
NA | TRBJ2-1 | NA | TRBV5-6 | CASRPYGGSGEQFF | TGTGCCAGCAGACCCTACGGCGGGTCAGGTGAGCAGTTCTTC
NA | TRBJ2-3 | few | TRBV5-1 | CASSLARGVSTDTQYF | TGCGCCAGCAGCTTGGCCAGGGGGGTTAGCACAGATACGCAGTATTTT
TRBD2 | TRBJ2-2 | many | TRBV29-1 | CSVSFHSGGAGIGELFF | TGCAGCGTCTCCTTTCATAGCGGGGGGGCCGGTATCGGGGAGCTGTTTTTT
TRBD1 | TRBJ1-2 | NA | TRBV6-1 | CATRDRGQGYGYTF | TGTGCCACCAGGGACAGGGGGCAAGGCTATGGCTACACCTTC
NA | TRBJ1-5 | few | TRBV28 | CASSLGSYQASREGNQPQHF | TGTGCCAGCAGTTTAGGTTCGTACCAAGCGTCTCGGGAAGGCAATCAGCCCCAGCATTTT
NA | TRBJ2-7 | many | TRBV5-6 | CASSLSSEQYF | TGTGCCAGCAGCTTAAGCAGCGAGCAGTACTTC
NA | TRBJ2-7 | NA | TRBV9 | CASSVGFGPVGEQYF | TGTGCCAGCAGCGTAGGTTTTGGACCCGTCGGAGAGCAGTACTTC
NA | TRBJ2-5 | NA | TRBV24-1 | CATSDSSRGTQYF | TGTGCCACCAGTGACTCCTCCCGGGGGACCCAGTACTTC
NA | TRBJ2-7 | NA | TRBV2 | CASSEQGGSYEQYF | TGTGCCAGCAGTGAGCAGGGGGGCTCCTACGAGCAGTACTTC
NA | TRBJ2-6 | NA | TRBV28 | CASSTVDGANVLTF | TGTGCCAGCAGCACCGTGGACGGGGCCAACGTCCTGACTTTC
NA | TRBJ1-6 | many | TRBV28 | CASKPHHNSPLHF | TGTGCCAGCAAACCTCATCATAATTCACCCCTCCACTTT
NA | TRBJ1-2 | NA | TRBV6-1 | CASRPRQEVNYGYTF | TGTGCCAGCAGGCCCCGACAGGAGGTCAACTATGGCTACACCTTC
TRBD1 | TRBJ1-5 | many | TRBV5-1 | CASSGTGTDSNQPQHF | TGCGCCAGCAGCGGAACCGGGACAGATAGCAATCAGCCCCAGCATTTT
NA | TRBJ2-7 | NA | TRBV7-2 | CASSLAQGKVRSYEQYF | TGTGCCAGCAGCTTGGCGCAGGGGAAAGTGAGGTCCTACGAGCAGTACTTC
NA | TRBJ2-1 | few | TRBV4-2 | CASSQTEAPSYNEQFF | TGTGCCAGCAGCCAAACAGAAGCTCCCTCCTACAATGAGCAGTTCTTC
NA | TRBJ2-3 | few | TRBV12-3/TRBV12-4 | CASSSGLKDTQYF | TGTGCCAGCAGCTCGGGACTTAAAGATACGCAGTATTTT
NA | TRBJ2-3 | NA | TRBV12-3/TRBV12-4 | CASSSGPTGDTQYF | TGTGCCAGCAGCTCAGGTCCCACGGGAGATACGCAGTATTTT
TRBD1 | TRBJ2-7 | few | TRBV20-1 | CSAPPPGQGFHEQYF | TGCAGTGCTCCACCCCCGGGACAGGGATTCCACGAGCAGTACTTC
TRBD1 | TRBJ2-5 | NA | TRBV20-1 | CSAIPGGLLTQYF | TGCAGTGCTATCCCAGGGGGCCTGCTGACCCAGTACTTC
TRBD2 | TRBJ2-7 | NA | TRBV7-2 | CASSLTVTSGSSYEQYF | TGTGCCAGCAGCTTAACTGTGACTAGCGGGAGCTCCTACGAGCAGTACTTC
NA | TRBJ2-7 | NA | TRBV6-1 | CASRTGPRTYEQYF | TGTGCCAGCAGGACCGGACCTAGAACCTACGAGCAGTACTTC
NA | TRBJ1-2 | few | TRBV6-5 | CASSNQHRRHYGYTF | TGTGCCAGCAGTAACCAACACCGGCGGCACTATGGCTACACCTTC
NA | TRBJ1-3 | few | TRBV2 | CASSAEFSGNTIYF | TGTGCCAGCAGTGCAGAGTTCTCTGGAAACACCATATATTTT
NA | TRBJ1-2 | many | TRBV3-1 | CASSQRWGGPGYGYTF | TGTGCCAGCAGCCAACGTTGGGGGGGGCCGGGCTATGGCTACACCTTC
TRBD2 | TRBJ2-1 | few | TRBV20-1 | CSARAIAGGRYNEQFF | TGCAGTGCTAGGGCCATAGCGGGGGGGCGATACAATGAGCAGTTCTTC
TRBD1 | TRBJ2-1 | few | TRBV4-1 | CASSQAGTGIYNEQFF | TGCGCCAGCAGCCAAGCCGGGACAGGGATCTACAATGAGCAGTTCTTC
TRBD2 | TRBJ2-3 | few | TRBV9 | CASSVQSPTSGVLSTDTQYF | TGTGCCAGCAGCGTACAGTCCCCGACTAGCGGAGTACTTAGCACAGATACGCAGTATTTT
NA | TRBJ1-3 | few | TRBV6-5 | CASSSRLTGSSGNTIYF | TGTGCCAGCAGTTCGCGGCTAACTGGGAGTTCTGGAAACACCATATATTTT
NA | TRBJ2-7 | few | TRBV6-2/TRBV6-3 | CASKKTGSYEQYF | TGTGCCAGCAAAAAGACAGGCTCCTACGAGCAGTACTTC
TRBD1 | TRBJ1-5 | NA | TRBV6-2/TRBV6-3 | CASRPGQGSNQPQHF | TGTGCCAGCCGCCCCGGACAGGGTAGCAATCAGCCCCAGCATTTT
NA | TRBJ2-5 | NA | TRBV28 | CASSFQDGITGTQYF | TGTGCCAGCAGTTTTCAGGACGGAATTACAGGGACCCAGTACTTC
TRBD1 | TRBJ2-1 | NA | TRBV7-9 | CASSARGTGGLEQFF | TGTGCCAGCAGCGCGAGGGGGACAGGGGGTTTAGAGCAGTTCTTC